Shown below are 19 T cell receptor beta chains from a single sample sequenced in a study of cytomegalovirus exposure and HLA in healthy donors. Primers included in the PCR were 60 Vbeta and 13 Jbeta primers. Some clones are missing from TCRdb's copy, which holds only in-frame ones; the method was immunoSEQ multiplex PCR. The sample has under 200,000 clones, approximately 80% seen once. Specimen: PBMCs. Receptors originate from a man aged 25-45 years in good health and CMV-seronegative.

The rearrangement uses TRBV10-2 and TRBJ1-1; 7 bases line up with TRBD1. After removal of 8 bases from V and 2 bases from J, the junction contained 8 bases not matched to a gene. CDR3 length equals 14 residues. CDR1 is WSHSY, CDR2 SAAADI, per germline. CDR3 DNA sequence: TGCGCCAGCTCGTTACAGGGGAGAAACACTGAAGCTTTCTTT. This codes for CASSLQGRNTEAFF.

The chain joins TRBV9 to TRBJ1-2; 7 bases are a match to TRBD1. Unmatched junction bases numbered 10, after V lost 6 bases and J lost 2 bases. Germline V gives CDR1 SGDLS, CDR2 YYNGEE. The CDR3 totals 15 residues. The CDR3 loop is CASNLDRHLNYGYTF. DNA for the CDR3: TGTGCCAGCAACTTGGACAGGCACCTAAACTATGGCTACACCTTC.

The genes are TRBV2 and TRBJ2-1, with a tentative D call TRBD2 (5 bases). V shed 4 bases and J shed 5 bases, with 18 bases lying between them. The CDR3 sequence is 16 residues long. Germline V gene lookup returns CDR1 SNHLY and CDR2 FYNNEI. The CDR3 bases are TGTGCCAGCAGTGCTATGGAGGAAATTAGGCACAATGAGCAGTTCTTC. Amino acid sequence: CASSAMEEIRHNEQFF.

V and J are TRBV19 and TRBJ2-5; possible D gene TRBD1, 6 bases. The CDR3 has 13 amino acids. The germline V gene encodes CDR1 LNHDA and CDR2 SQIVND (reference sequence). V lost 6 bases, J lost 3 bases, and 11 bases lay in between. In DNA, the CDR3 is TGTGCCAGTAGCACGGACAGTGAAGAGACCCAGTACTTC. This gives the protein CASSTDSEETQYF.

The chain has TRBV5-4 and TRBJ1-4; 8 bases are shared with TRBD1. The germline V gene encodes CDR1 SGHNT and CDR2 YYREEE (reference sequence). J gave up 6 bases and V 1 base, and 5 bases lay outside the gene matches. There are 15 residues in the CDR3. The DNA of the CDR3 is TGTGCCAGCAGCTTGTCAGGGGGCCTGGATGAAAAACTGTTTTTT. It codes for CASSLSGGLDEKLFF.

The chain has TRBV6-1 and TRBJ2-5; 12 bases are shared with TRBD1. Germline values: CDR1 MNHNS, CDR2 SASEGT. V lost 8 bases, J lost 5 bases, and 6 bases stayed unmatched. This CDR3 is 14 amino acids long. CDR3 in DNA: TGTGCCAGCTCCGGGACAGGGGGCGCGGAGACCCAGTACTTC. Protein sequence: CASSGTGGAETQYF.

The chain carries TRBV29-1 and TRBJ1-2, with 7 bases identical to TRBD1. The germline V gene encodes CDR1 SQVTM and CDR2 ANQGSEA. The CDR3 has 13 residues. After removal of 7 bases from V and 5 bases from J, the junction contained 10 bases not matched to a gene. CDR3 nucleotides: TGCAGCGCATCTGACAGGGCAGGGTATGGCTACACCTTC. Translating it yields CSASDRAGYGYTF.

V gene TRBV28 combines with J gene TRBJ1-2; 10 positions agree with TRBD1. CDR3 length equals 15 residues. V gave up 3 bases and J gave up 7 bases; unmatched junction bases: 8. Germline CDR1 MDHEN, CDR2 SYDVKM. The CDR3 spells CASSFSGTGVCGYTF. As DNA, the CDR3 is TGTGCCAGCAGTTTTTCGGGGACAGGGGTATGTGGCTACACCTTC.

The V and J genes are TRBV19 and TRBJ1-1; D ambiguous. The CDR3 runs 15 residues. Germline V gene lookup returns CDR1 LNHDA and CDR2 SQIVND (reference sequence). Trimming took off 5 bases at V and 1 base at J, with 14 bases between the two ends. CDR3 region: CASSAHRNANTEAFF. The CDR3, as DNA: TGTGCCAGTAGTGCACACAGAAACGCGAACACTGAAGCTTTCTTT.

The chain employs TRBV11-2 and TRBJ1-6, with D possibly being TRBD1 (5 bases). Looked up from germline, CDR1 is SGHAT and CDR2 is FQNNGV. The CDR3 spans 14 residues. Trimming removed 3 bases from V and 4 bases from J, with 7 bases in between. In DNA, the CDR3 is TGTGCCAGCAGCTTGACAGCGTATAATTCACCCCTCCACTTT. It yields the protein CASSLTAYNSPLHF.

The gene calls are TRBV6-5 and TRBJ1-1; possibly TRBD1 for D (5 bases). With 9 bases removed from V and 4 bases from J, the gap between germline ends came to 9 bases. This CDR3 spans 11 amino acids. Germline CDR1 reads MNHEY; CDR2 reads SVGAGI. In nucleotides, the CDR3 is TGTGCCAGTTCAGGGCTCACTGAAGCTTTCTTT. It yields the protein CASSGLTEAFF.

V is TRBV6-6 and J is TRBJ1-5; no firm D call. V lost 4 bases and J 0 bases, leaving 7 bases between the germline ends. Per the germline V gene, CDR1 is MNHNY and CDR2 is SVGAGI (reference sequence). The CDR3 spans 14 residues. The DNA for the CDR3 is TGTGCCAGCAGTTTCCTTAATAGCAATCAGCCCCAGCATTTT. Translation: CASSFLNSNQPQHF.

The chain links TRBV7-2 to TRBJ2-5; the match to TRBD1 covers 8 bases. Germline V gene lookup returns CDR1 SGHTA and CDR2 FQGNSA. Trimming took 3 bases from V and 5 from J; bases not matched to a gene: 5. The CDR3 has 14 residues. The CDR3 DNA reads TGTGCCAGCAGCTTGGGCAGGGGGCGGGAGACCCAGTACTTC. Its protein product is CASSLGRGRETQYF.

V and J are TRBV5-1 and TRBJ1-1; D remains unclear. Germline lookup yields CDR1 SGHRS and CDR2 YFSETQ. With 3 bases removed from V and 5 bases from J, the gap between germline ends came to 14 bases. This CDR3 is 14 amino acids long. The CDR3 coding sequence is TGCGCCAGCAGCTCCTTAATGGGAGTGACTGAAGCTTTCTTT. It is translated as CASSSLMGVTEAFF. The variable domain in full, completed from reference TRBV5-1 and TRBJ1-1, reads KAGVTQTPRYLIKTRGQQVTLSCSPISGHRSVSWYQQTPGQGLQFLFEYFSETQRNKGNFPGRFSGRQFSNSRSEMNVSTLELGDSALYLCASSSLMGVTEAFFGQGTRLTVV.

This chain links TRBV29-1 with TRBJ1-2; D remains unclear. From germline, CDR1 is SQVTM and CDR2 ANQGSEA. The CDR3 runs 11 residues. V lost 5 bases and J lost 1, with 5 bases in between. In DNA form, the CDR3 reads TGCAGCGTTCGAGTTAACTATGGCTACACCTTC. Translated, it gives CSVRVNYGYTF. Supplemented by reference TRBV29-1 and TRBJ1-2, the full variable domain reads SAVISQKPSRDICQRGTSLTIQCQVDSQVTMMFWYRQQPGQSLTLIATANQGSEATYESGFVIDKFPISRPNLTFSTLTVSNMSPEDSSIYLCSVRVNYGYTFGSGTRLTVV.

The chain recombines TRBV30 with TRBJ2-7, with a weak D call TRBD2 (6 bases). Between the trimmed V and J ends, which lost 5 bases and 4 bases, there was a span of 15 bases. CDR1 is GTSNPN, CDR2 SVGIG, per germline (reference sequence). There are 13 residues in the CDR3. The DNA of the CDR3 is TGTGCCTGGGATTCGGGAGAAATTTACGAGCAGTACTTC. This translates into CAWDSGEIYEQYF.

This CDR3 reads CASSQARDTQYF. The CDR3 DNA reads as TGCGCCAGCAGCCAAGCCAGAGATACGCAGTATTTT. This chain joins TRBV4-1 and TRBJ2-3; D uncertain. The germline V gene has CDR1 MGHRA and CDR2 YSYEKL. CDR3 length: 12 amino acids. Between the trimmed V and J ends, which lost 1 base and 5 bases, there was a span of 4 bases.

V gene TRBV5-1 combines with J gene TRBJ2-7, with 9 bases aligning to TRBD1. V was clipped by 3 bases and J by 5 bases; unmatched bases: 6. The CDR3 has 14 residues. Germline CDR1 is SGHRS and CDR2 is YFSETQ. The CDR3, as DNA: TGCGCCAGCAGCTCCGGGACAGGGTCCCACGAGCAGTACTTC. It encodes CASSSGTGSHEQYF.

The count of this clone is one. The CDR3 here is CASSLSRTGRSPLHF. CDR3 sequence (DNA): TGTGCCAGCAGTCTTTCGAGGACAGGGCGATCACCCCTCCACTTT. This chain connects TRBV28 to TRBJ1-6, with 8 bases identical to TRBD1. CDR1 is MDHEN and CDR2 is SYDVKM in the germline V gene. V shed 5 bases, J shed 10 bases, and the junction held 10 bases outside the gene matches. The CDR3 contains 15 residues.